This T cell receptor beta chain is drawn from a study of metastatic and nonmetastatic thyroid tumors. Study context: Repertoire comparisons spanned blood and tumor or nodule tissue from malignant and benign thyroid patients.

TCRdb re-called the PCR reads with MiXCR. Among 15,000 to 20,000 clones listed, about 30% were seen once. This clone is medium-sized (0.01 to 0.1%) within its sample. Trimming took off 1 base at V and 5 bases at J, with 6 bases between the two ends. Per germline, CDR1 LNHNV and CDR2 YYDKDF (reference sequence). This CDR3 has 12 amino acids. No treatment of any kind had been given to any patient before thyroid surgery. V usage is TRBV15 and J usage is TRBJ2-7; the D gene is possibly TRBD2 (6 bases). This TCR was sampled from a female donor with papillary thyroid cancer or a benign thyroid nodule (not recorded which). Some clones in this sample may be carry-over from other donors' samples. Sequenced sample: tumor tissue. CDR3 nucleotide sequence: TGTGCCACCAGCAGAGCGGGGGACGAGCAGTACTTC. Translation: CATSRAGDEQYF.